This section outlines one T cell receptor beta chain sequence together with its context. The data stem from a study of T cell responses to AZD1222 COVID-19 vaccine. TCRdb's table, derived via immunoSEQ multiplex PCR, lists solely in-frame clones and lacks some. In the table there are more than 150,000 clones, 90% of which are singletons. The CDR3 covers 18 residues. With V trimmed by 4 bases and J by 8 bases, 21 bases remained unmatched. Germline CDR1 is SGHRS and CDR2 is YFSETQ. The source of this sequence is an adult in good health. The V gene is TRBV5-1, the J gene TRBJ2-4; 7 nucleotides match TRBD1. Sample: peripheral blood, taken on day 0 of AZD1222 vaccination. CDR3: CASSATPPGQTRGHIQYF. CDR3 coding DNA: TGCGCCAGCAGCGCCACACCTCCGGGACAAACGAGGGGGCACATTCAGTACTTC.